This T cell receptor (beta chain) was retrieved from a study of T cell responses to AZD1222 COVID-19 vaccine. Study observations and caveats: Spike-specific TCR breadth and depth both grew after two AZD1222 doses. In a largely white British group with more females than males, clonal diversity was possibly underestimated. Across the whole spike, CD4 TCRs peaked at regions 160-218 and 743-854.

CDR3 length: 13 residues. With 5 bases removed from V and 1 base from J, the gap between germline ends came to 9 bases. Germline-derived CDR1 and CDR2 are LGHDT and YNNKEL (reference sequence). The table came from immunoSEQ multiplex PCR; TCRdb's copy has only in-frame clones and leaves some out. In the table there are about 150,000 clones, about 94% of which are singletons. Notes on this clone: Antigen: not known.

The chain combines TRBV3-1 (or the pseudogene TRBV3-2) with TRBJ2-7; no firm D call. The TCR sequence derives from an adult in good health. This specimen was peripheral blood, taken on day 0 of AZD1222 vaccination. CDR3: CASSLRQSYEQYF. The CDR3 coding sequence is TGTGCCAGCAGCTTAAGACAATCCTACGAGCAGTACTTC.